Reported below is one T cell receptor (beta chain). Employing constant-segment primers, 5'RACE generated TCR alpha and TCR beta cDNA libraries bearing sample barcodes and UMIs. TCRdb itself ran the 5' RACE reads through MiXCR, one entry per CDR3 protein. The sample includes about 270,000 distinct CDR3 sequences, about 17% of them seen just once. This specimen belongs to a study of T-cell memory formation after mild COVID-19. V was trimmed by 5 bases and J by 1 base, leaving 12 bases between them. This CDR3 has 15 amino acids. Germline V lookup: CDR1 MDHEN, CDR2 SYDVKM. The sequencing sample was made of PBMCs or a T cell subset sorted from them (not recorded which). The V gene is TRBV28, the J gene TRBJ2-1; unclear D gene. The origin of this receptor is a man aged 18 to 35 who had mild COVID-19 (a few samples of this study predate the infection). Cell type and time point are not known. The CDR3: CASSPSGLSYNEQFF. CDR3 coding DNA: TGTGCCAGCAGTCCGAGTGGGCTGTCCTACAATGAGCAGTTCTTC. The variable domain in full, with the rest retrieved from reference TRBV28 and TRBJ2-1, is DVKVTQSSRYLVKRTGEKVFLECVQDMDHENMFWYRQDPGLGLRLIYFSYDVKMKEKGDIPEGYSVSREKKERFSLILESASTNQTSMYLCASSPSGLSYNEQFFGPGTRLTVL.